These 18 T cell receptor beta chains were sequenced from one sample in a study of blood T cell repertoires in COVID-19. Generated by immunoSEQ multiplex PCR, the TCRdb table keeps only in-frame clones and is missing some. The data contain nearly 50,000 clones, under 90% of them singletons. Material: peripheral blood. These receptors came from a woman aged 55-75 years with acute or convalescent COVID-19.

The CDR3 sequence is CASSDSRGRDRFNEQFF. CDR3 sequence (DNA): TGTGCCAGCAGTGATTCAAGGGGCAGGGACAGGTTCAATGAGCAGTTCTTC. V is TRBV2 and J is TRBJ2-1; the match to TRBD1 covers 8 bases. This CDR3 comprises 17 residues. Germline V lookup: CDR1 SNHLY, CDR2 FYNNEI. After removal of 3 bases from V and 6 bases from J, the junction contained 13 bases not matched to a gene.

V gene TRBV2 combines with J gene TRBJ1-5, with D hard to call. This CDR3 has 14 residues. Trimming took 1 base from V and 10 from J, leaving 14 bases between them. Per germline, CDR1 SNHLY and CDR2 FYNNEI. CDR3 bases: TGTGCCAGCAGTGAAGGGTACAGCGGGCGACCCCAGCATTTT. As protein: CASSEGYSGRPQHF.

CDR3 sequence (DNA): TGCGCCAGCAGTGAGGACAGCTATGGCTACACCTTC. Translating gives CASSEDSYGYTF. The rearrangement uses TRBV10-2 and TRBJ1-2, with D possibly being TRBD1 (5 bases). This CDR3 has 12 residues. V shed 2 bases and J shed 4 bases, with 5 bases lying between them. The germline V gene encodes CDR1 WSHSY and CDR2 SAAADI.

The chain has TRBV7-9 and TRBJ2-7, with a weak D call TRBD2 (6 bases). V was cut by 0 bases and J by 7 bases, with 16 bases left in between. The length of the CDR3 is 15 residues. Germline V gives CDR1 SEHNR, CDR2 FQNEAQ (reference sequence). CDR3 region: CASSLATGWREEQYF. The CDR3 DNA sequence: TGTGCCAGCAGCTTAGCTACAGGTTGGAGGGAGGAGCAGTACTTC.

The rearrangement uses TRBV3-1 (or the pseudogene TRBV3-2) and TRBJ2-2, with TRBD1 matching over 8 bases. The V gene end was trimmed by 3 bases and the J gene end by 9 bases; junction bases not matched to a gene: 6. This CDR3 has 14 residues. Per germline, CDR1 LGHDT and CDR2 YNNKEL (reference sequence). CDR3 in amino acids: CASSHTTGERELFF. CDR3 coding DNA: TGTGCCAGCAGCCATACGACAGGGGAAAGGGAGCTGTTTTTT.

The V call is TRBV29-1, the J call TRBJ2-1, with 9 bases fitting TRBD1. CDR1 SQVTM and CDR2 ANQGSEA come from the germline V gene. The CDR3 covers 14 residues. J lost 8 bases, V lost 6 bases, and 11 bases had no gene match. The CDR3 bases are TGCAGCGTCCTCACCGGGACAGGGTCCGATGAGCAGTTCTTC. This encodes CSVLTGTGSDEQFF.

The rearrangement uses TRBV10-3 and TRBJ1-2; D gene unclear. This CDR3 is built from 13 residues. CDR1 and CDR2 from the germline V gene are ENHRY and SYGVKD. Trimming shortened V by 6 bases and J by 5 bases, and 13 bases separated the two germline ends. The CDR3 DNA reads TGTGCCATCAGGAGGCAGGAGGGATATGGCTACACCTTC. Translated: CAIRRQEGYGYTF.

This sequence joins TRBV18 and TRBJ2-2; 7 bases map to TRBD1. V gave up 3 bases and J gave up 3 bases; unmatched junction bases: 7. Germline lookup yields CDR1 KGHSH and CDR2 LQKENI. The CDR3 loop spans 16 amino acids. CDR3 sequence reads: CASSPSRGPDTGELFF. CDR3 in DNA: TGTGCCAGCTCACCGTCGAGGGGGCCAGACACCGGGGAGCTGTTTTTT.

Details on this clone: Other DNA variants within this sample encode the same CDR3. The chain recombines TRBV18 with TRBJ2-5; tentative D call: TRBD2 (6 bases). The germline V gene has CDR1 KGHSH and CDR2 LQKENI. V gave up 3 bases and J gave up 1 base, with 9 bases separating them. This CDR3 contains 14 residues. The DNA for the CDR3 is TGTGCCAGCTCACCGCTTAGCGGCCAAGAGACCCAGTACTTC. This translates into CASSPLSGQETQYF.

The genes are TRBV25-1 and TRBJ2-7; D gene ambiguous. From germline, CDR1 is MGHDK and CDR2 SYGVNS. The CDR3 has 12 amino acids. Trimming shortened V by 4 bases and J by 1 base, and 5 bases separated the two germline ends. CDR3 in DNA: TGTGCCAGCAGTGTCTCGTCCTACGAGCAGTACTTC. Encoded protein: CASSVSSYEQYF.

This clone appeared a single time. This chain joins TRBV29-1 and TRBJ1-1; D ambiguous. The ends were cut back, 4 bases at V and 0 bases at J, with 9 bases in the middle. Germline V CDR1 and CDR2: SQVTM, ANQGSEA. This CDR3 comprises 13 residues. CDR3 loop: CSVARLLNTEAFF. The CDR3 DNA sequence: TGCAGCGTTGCTAGACTGCTGAACACTGAAGCTTTCTTT.

The CDR3 loop reads CAWTPGGDIQYF. DNA of the CDR3: TGTGCCTGGACTCCAGGCGGGGACATTCAGTACTTC. The J gene is TRBJ2-4, the V gene TRBV30; D is perhaps TRBD2 (6 bases). Germline V gene sequence: CDR1 GTSNPN, CDR2 SVGIG (reference sequence). The CDR3 is 12 amino acids. V was clipped by 4 bases and J by 8 bases, with 12 bases between them.

This sequence joins TRBV19 and TRBJ2-5, with TRBD1 matching 8 bases. Trimming at V came to 3 bases and at J to 5 bases, leaving 8 bases not matched to a gene. The germline gives CDR1 LNHDA, CDR2 SQIVND (reference sequence). The CDR3 contains 15 residues. DNA of the CDR3: TGTGCCAGTAGTATGGGGACAGGTCGGGGCGAGACCCAGTACTTC. Translation gives CASSMGTGRGETQYF.

This clone was picked up one time. This chain uses TRBV29-1 with TRBJ2-2; TRBD2 matches 12 bases. J gave up 4 bases and V 4 bases, and 4 bases lay outside the gene matches. CDR3 length: 15 residues. Germline lookup yields CDR1 SQVTM and CDR2 ANQGSEA. The CDR3 coding sequence is TGCAGCGTTGGACTAGCGGGAGTCGGCACCGGGGAGCTGTTTTTT. It yields the protein CSVGLAGVGTGELFF.

The J gene is TRBJ2-1, the V gene TRBV5-5; 8 positions match TRBD2. CDR1 and CDR2 from the germline V gene are SGHKS and YYEKEE (reference sequence). This CDR3 has 15 amino acids. With V trimmed by 4 bases and J by 5 bases, 8 bases remained unmatched. CDR3 nucleotides: TGTGCCAGCAGCATACGACTAGCGCTAAACAATGAGCAGTTCTTC. Its protein product is CASSIRLALNNEQFF.

This chain links TRBV11-3 with TRBJ2-5, with D possibly being TRBD1 (6 bases). This CDR3 region has 13 residues. V shed 4 bases and J shed 5 bases, with 11 bases lying between them. Germline V gene lookup returns CDR1 SGHNT and CDR2 YENEEA. CDR3 sequence (DNA): TGTGCCAGCAGCTCAACAGGGTGGGAGACCCAGTACTTC. Protein: CASSSTGWETQYF. Combining the CDR3 with reference TRBV11-3 and TRBJ2-5 gives the whole variable domain EAGVVQSPRYKIIEKKQPVAFWCNPISGHNTLYWYLQNLGQGPELLIRYENEEAVDDSQLPKDRFSAERLKGVDSTLKIQPAELGDSAVYLCASSSTGWETQYFGPGTRLLVL.

The CDR3 DNA follows: TGTGCCAGTAGTCCCCGGACAGGGGGCAATCAGCCCCAGCATTTT. Translation: CASSPRTGGNQPQHF. The gene calls are TRBV19 and TRBJ1-5; 9 nucleotides line up with TRBD1. There are 15 residues in the CDR3. Germline CDR1 is LNHDA and CDR2 is SQIVND (reference sequence). J lost 2 bases, V lost 5 bases, and 4 bases had no gene match.

The genes are TRBV10-3 and TRBJ1-2, with D possibly being TRBD1 (6 bases). The germline V and J ends were trimmed by 7 bases and 6 bases, with 15 bases remaining between them. The CDR3 contains 13 residues. Germline V gives CDR1 ENHRY, CDR2 SYGVKD. The CDR3 sequence: CAITWDKAHGYTF. The CDR3 DNA reads as TGTGCCATCACTTGGGACAAAGCCCATGGCTACACCTTC.